These 2 T cell receptor beta chains share one sample of origin, sequenced in a study of blood T cell repertoires in COVID-19. Assay used: immunoSEQ multiplex PCR; TCRdb lists only in-frame clones, some missing. The repertoire holds 250,000 to 350,000 clones, with about 89% as singletons. The sequencing sample was made of peripheral blood. All receptors come from an older woman with acute or convalescent COVID-19.

The chain is built from TRBV7-9 and TRBJ1-4; TRBD1 matches 9 bases. The germline gives CDR1 SEHNR, CDR2 FQNEAQ (reference sequence). The CDR3 consists of 16 residues. V was clipped by 4 bases and J by 4 bases; unmatched bases: 7. The CDR3 DNA reads TGTGCCAGCAGCTCTTCACCGGGACAGGGTAATGAAAAACTGTTTTTT. Encoded protein: CASSSSPGQGNEKLFF. Together with reference TRBV7-9 and TRBJ1-4, the CDR3 gives the full variable domain: DTGVSQNPRHKITKRGQNVTFRCDPISEHNRLYWYRQTLGQGPEFLTYFQNEAQLEKSRLLSDRFSAERPKGSFSTLEIQRTEQGDSAMYLCASSSSPGQGNEKLFFGSGTQLSVL.

This clone occurred a few times. The chain recombines TRBV7-3 with TRBJ2-1; D may be TRBD2 (6 bases). V lost 6 bases, J lost 5 bases, and 11 bases lay in between. The CDR3 is made up of 13 amino acids. Looked up from germline, CDR1 is SGHTA and CDR2 is FQGTGA. For the CDR3, the DNA is TGTGCCAGCAGTCCGGCGGGGAACAATGAGCAGTTCTTC. It specifies CASSPAGNNEQFF.